Shown below are 4 T cell receptor beta chains from a single sample sequenced in a study of CD8+CD57+ T cells in acquired aplastic anemia. TCR beta VDJ and CDR3 were profiled, and genomic DNA was the template. TCRdb re-called the reads through MiXCR, storing one row per CDR3 protein. The data contain approximately 150,000 distinct CDR3 sequences, around half of them singletons. Patients picked for sequencing had shown CD8+CD57+ cell expansion detected by flow cytometry. Sample: sorted CD4+, CD8+, or CD8+CD57+ T cells (not recorded which) from PBMCs. These receptors were obtained from a human donor with aplastic anemia.

J is TRBJ2-7 and V is TRBV20-1; 13 positions agree with TRBD2. Germline CDR1 and CDR2: DFQATT and SNEGSKA (reference sequence). J lost 4 bases, V lost 6 bases, and 6 bases had no gene match. This CDR3 has 14 residues. The CDR3 nucleotides are TGCAGTGCCGGTCGGACTAGCGGGGGTTACGAGCAGTACTTC. Its protein product is CSAGRTSGGYEQYF.

This clonotype came up many times. J is TRBJ1-6 and V is TRBV28; 8 nucleotides agree with TRBD1. The CDR3 extends over 13 amino acids. Germline assignment: CDR1 MDHEN and CDR2 SYDVKM. Losses at the gene ends were 8 bases for V and 9 bases for J; bases not matched to a gene: 6. CDR3 region: CASDHGQGSPLHF. The CDR3, as DNA: TGTGCCAGCGACCACGGACAGGGTTCACCCCTCCACTTT.

This chain connects TRBV12-3 or TRBV12-4 to TRBJ1-1, with TRBD1 matching 9 bases. The CDR3 is 14 amino acids. Trimming cost V 5 bases and J 7 bases; bases outside gene matches: 8. The CDR3 sequence: CASSRDRDAGEAFF. In DNA, the CDR3 is TGTGCCAGCAGTCGGGACAGGGACGCCGGTGAAGCTTTCTTT.

This clonotype appeared many times. This chain connects TRBV20-1 to TRBJ1-3; D remains ambiguous. Trimming removed 3 bases from V and 4 bases from J, with 7 bases in between. Germline CDR1 DFQATT, CDR2 SNEGSKA (reference sequence). CDR3 size: 12 residues. The CDR3 sequence: CSASQDGNTIYF. The CDR3 DNA reads TGCAGTGCTAGTCAGGACGGAAACACCATATATTTT.